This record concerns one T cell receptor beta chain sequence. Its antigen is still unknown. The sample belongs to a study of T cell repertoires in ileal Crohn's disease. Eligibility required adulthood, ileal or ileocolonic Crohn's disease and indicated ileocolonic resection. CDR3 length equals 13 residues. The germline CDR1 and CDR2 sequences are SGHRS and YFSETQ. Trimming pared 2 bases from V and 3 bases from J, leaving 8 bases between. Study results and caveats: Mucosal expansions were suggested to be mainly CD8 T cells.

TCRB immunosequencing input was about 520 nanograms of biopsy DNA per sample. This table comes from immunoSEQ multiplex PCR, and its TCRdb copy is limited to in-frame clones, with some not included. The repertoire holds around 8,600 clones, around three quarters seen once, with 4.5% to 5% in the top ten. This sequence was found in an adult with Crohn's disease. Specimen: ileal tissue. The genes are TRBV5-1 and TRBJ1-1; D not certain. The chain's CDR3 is CASSFGGDTEAFF. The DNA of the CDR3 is TGCGCCAGCAGCTTTGGCGGGGACACTGAAGCTTTCTTT. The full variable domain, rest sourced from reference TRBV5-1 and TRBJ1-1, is KAGVTQTPRYLIKTRGQQVTLSCSPISGHRSVSWYQQTPGQGLQFLFEYFSETQRNKGNFPGRFSGRQFSNSRSEMNVSTLELGDSALYLCASSFGGDTEAFFGQGTRLTVV.